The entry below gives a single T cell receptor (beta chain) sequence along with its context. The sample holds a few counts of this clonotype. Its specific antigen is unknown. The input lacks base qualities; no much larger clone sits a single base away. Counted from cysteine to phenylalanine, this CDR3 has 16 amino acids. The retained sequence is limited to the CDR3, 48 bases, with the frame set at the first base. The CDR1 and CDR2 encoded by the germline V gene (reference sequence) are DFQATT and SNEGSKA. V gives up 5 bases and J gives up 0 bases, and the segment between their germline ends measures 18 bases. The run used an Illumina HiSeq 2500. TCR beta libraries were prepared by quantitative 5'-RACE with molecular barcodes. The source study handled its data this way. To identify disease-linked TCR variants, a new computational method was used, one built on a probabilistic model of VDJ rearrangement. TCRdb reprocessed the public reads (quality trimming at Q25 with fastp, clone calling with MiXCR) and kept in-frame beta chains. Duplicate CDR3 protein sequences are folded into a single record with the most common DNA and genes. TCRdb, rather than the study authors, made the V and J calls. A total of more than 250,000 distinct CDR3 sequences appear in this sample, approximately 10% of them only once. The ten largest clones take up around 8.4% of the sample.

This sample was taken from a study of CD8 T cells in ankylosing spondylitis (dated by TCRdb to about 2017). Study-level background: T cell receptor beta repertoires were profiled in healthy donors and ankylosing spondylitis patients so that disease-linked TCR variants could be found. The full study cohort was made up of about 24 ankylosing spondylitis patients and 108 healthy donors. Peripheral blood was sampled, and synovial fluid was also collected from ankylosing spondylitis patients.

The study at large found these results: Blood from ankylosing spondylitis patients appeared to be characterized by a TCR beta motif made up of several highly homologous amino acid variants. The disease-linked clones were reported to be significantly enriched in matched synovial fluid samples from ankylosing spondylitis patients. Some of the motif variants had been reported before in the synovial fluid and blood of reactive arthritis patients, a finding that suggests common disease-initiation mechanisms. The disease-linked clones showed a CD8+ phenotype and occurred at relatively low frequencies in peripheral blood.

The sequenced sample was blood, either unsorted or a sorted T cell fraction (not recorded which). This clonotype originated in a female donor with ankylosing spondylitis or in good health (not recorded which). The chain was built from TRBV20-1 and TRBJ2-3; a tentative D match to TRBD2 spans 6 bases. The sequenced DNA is TGCAGTGCTGCGTCGCGGACGGGGGTTAGCACAGATACGCAGTATTTT. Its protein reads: CSAASRTGVSTDTQYF.